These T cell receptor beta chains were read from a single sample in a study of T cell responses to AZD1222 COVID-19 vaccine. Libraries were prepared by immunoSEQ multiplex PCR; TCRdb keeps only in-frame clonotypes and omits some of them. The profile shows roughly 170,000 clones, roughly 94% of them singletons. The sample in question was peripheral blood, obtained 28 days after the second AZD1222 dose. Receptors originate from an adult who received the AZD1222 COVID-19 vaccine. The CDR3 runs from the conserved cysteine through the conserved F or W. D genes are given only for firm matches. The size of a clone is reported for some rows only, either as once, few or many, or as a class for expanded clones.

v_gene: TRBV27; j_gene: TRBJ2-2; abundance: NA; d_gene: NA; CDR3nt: TGTGCCAGTCCCCTAAGAATCGTGCGGTCCTCATCGAAGAACACCGGGGAGCTGTTTTTT; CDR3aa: CASPLRIVRSSSKNTGELFF
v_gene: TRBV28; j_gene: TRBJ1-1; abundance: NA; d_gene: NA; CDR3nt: TGTGCCAGCAGTTTCCGCGGGTCGGGGCTCACTGAAGCTTTCTTT; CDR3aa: CASSFRGSGLTEAFF
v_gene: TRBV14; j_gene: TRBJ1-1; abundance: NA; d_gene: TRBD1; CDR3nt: TGTGCCAGCAGCCACCTAAGGGACAGCAACACTGAAGCTTTCTTT; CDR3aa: CASSHLRDSNTEAFF
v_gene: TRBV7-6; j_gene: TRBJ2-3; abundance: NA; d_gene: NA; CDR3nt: TGTGCCAGCAGCTTACTGGGGGCCGGCACAGATACGCAGTATTTT; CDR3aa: CASSLLGAGTDTQYF
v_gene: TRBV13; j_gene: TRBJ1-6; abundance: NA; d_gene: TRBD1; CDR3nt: TGTGCCAGCAGCCTGGGGACAGGGTGGCCCCTCCACTTT; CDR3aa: CASSLGTGWPLHF
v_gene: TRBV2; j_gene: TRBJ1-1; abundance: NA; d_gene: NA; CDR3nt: TGTGCCAGCAACGAGTTAGGCACTGAAGCTTTCTTT; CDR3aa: CASNELGTEAFF
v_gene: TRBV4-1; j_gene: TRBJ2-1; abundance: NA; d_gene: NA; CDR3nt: TGCGCCAGCAGCCAAGATCCACGGTACAATGAGCAGTTCTTC; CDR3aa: CASSQDPRYNEQFF
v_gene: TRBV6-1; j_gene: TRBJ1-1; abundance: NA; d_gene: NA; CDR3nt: TGTGCCAGCAGTGAACAGGGATGGGGGGACACTGAAGCTTTCTTT; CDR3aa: CASSEQGWGDTEAFF
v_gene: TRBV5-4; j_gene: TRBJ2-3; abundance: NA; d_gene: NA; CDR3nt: TGTGCCAGCAGCTTGATTTCCGGGCCATCAGATACGCAGTATTTT; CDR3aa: CASSLISGPSDTQYF
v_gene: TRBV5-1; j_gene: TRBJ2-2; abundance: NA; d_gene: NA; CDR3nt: TGCGCCAGCAGCTTGGTACAGGGTGGCACCGGGGAGCTGTTTTTT; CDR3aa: CASSLVQGGTGELFF
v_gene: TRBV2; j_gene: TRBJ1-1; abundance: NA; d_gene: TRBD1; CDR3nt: TGTGCCAGCAGCGACAGGGGCGTAAACACTGAAGCTTTCTTT; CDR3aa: CASSDRGVNTEAFF
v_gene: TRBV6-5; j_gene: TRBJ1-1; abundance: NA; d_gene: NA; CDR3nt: TGTGCCAGCACCTTTCCGGCGAACACTGAAGCTTTCTTT; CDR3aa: CASTFPANTEAFF
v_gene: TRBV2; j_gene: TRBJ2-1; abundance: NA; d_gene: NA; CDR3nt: TGTGCCAGCAGTGAAGCGGGAGTCCCGGGAAGGACCTACAATGAGCAGTTCTTC; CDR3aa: CASSEAGVPGRTYNEQFF
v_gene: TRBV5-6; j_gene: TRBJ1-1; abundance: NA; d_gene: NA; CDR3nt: TGTGCCAGCAGCTTGCTACAGGCAGACACTGAAGCTTTCTTT; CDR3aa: CASSLLQADTEAFF
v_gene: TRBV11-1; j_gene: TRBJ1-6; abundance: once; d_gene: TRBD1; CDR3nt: TGTGCCAGCAGCTTAGGGACAGGAGATAATTCACCCCTCCACTTT; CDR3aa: CASSLGTGDNSPLHF
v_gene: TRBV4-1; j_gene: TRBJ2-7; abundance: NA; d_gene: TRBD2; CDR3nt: TGCGCCAGCAGGAACCTAGCGGGAGGCCCAAGCTCCTACGAGCAGTACTTC; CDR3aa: CASRNLAGGPSSYEQYF